The 14 T cell receptor beta chains listed next were all sequenced from one sample in a study of regulatory dendritic cells for organ transplantation. Assay: immunoSEQ multiplex PCR; the TCRdb copy retains only in-frame clones and omits some. The table includes roughly 28,000 clones, roughly 80% detected once. The specimen sequenced was naive CD4+ T cells from blood. Subset specified: CD45RA+ naive T cells. The receptors come from a human donor in good health.

The chain employs TRBV11-2 and TRBJ2-7; D not resolved. Per germline, CDR1 SGHAT and CDR2 FQNNGV. The V end was cut by 6 bases, the J end by 0 bases, with 9 bases between. The CDR3 is 13 residues long. The CDR3 spells CASRSGRSYEQYF. As DNA, the CDR3 is TGTGCCAGCAGATCAGGCCGCTCCTACGAGCAGTACTTC.

This CDR3 reads CATSSGGDEKLFF. CDR3 sequence (DNA): TGTGCCACCAGCAGCGGCGGGGATGAAAAACTGTTTTTT. The gene calls are TRBV15 and TRBJ1-4; D gene unclear. Trimming pared 3 bases from V and 6 bases from J, leaving 8 bases between. This CDR3 has 13 residues. Germline V lookup: CDR1 LNHNV, CDR2 YYDKDF (reference sequence).

The chain is built from TRBV28 and TRBJ1-2; 8 bases are a match to TRBD1. The germline V gene encodes CDR1 MDHEN and CDR2 SYDVKM. The CDR3 is 13 amino acids. After removal of 6 bases from V and 8 bases from J, the junction contained 8 bases not matched to a gene. The CDR3 is CASRERDRGGYTF. The CDR3 DNA reads as TGTGCCAGCAGGGAAAGAGACAGGGGAGGCTACACCTTC.

The V and J genes are TRBV5-4 and TRBJ2-2; 10 nucleotides align to TRBD1. Germline-derived CDR1 and CDR2 are SGHNT and YYREEE (reference sequence). Trimming cost V 5 bases and J 0 bases; bases outside gene matches: 4. The CDR3 is 16 amino acids. CDR3 amino acids: CASSFGQGANTGELFF. In DNA, the CDR3 is TGTGCCAGCAGTTTCGGACAGGGGGCGAACACCGGGGAGCTGTTTTTT.

The genes are TRBV29-1 and TRBJ2-5; TRBD1 matches 8 bases. The CDR3 consists of 12 residues. V was pared by 7 bases and J by 2 bases, with 3 bases of the junction left unmatched. Germline V gene lookup returns CDR1 SQVTM and CDR2 ANQGSEA. This CDR3 is CSARTGQETQYF. For the CDR3, the DNA is TGCAGCGCCCGGACAGGGCAAGAGACCCAGTACTTC.

The chain has TRBV7-9 and TRBJ1-2; D is uncertain. CDR3 length: 15 amino acids. Between the trimmed V and J ends, which lost 1 base and 0 bases, there was a span of 9 bases. Germline CDR1 and CDR2: SEHNR and FQNEAQ (reference sequence). CDR3 coding DNA: TGTGCCAGCAGCTTAGATGCGGCCACTAACTATGGCTACACCTTC. This sequence encodes CASSLDAATNYGYTF. The variable domain in full, completed from reference TRBV7-9 and TRBJ1-2, reads DTGVSQNPRHKITKRGQNVTFRCDPISEHNRLYWYRQTLGQGPEFLTYFQNEAQLEKSRLLSDRFSAERPKGSFSTLEIQRTEQGDSAMYLCASSLDAATNYGYTFGSGTRLTVV.

The rearrangement links TRBV6-1 to TRBJ2-7; 8 nucleotides line up with TRBD2. Trimming cost V 3 bases and J 4 bases; bases outside gene matches: 8. The CDR3 contains 15 residues. CDR1 is MNHNS, CDR2 SASEGT, per germline. CDR3 protein: CASSELAGGGYEQYF. In nucleotides, the CDR3 is TGTGCCAGCAGTGAGCTAGCGGGCGGAGGATACGAGCAGTACTTC.

J is TRBJ1-4 and V is TRBV11-1, with 7 bases that match TRBD1. There are 17 residues in the CDR3. J was trimmed by 0 bases and V by 0 bases; bases with no gene match: 4. From germline, CDR1 is SGHAT and CDR2 FQDESV (reference sequence). The CDR3 DNA reads TGTGCCAGCAGCTTAGCACGAGGGACAGCAACTAATGAAAAACTGTTTTTT. Amino acid sequence: CASSLARGTATNEKLFF.

The chain is built from TRBV5-1 and TRBJ2-7; 8 bases are shared with TRBD1. Germline V gene lookup returns CDR1 SGHRS and CDR2 YFSETQ. The CDR3 contains 15 residues. V lost 0 bases to trimming and J lost 2 bases; unmatched junction nucleotides: 4. As DNA, the CDR3 is TGCGCCAGCAGCTTGGGGACGGGACAGGCCTACGAGCAGTACTTC. It translates to CASSLGTGQAYEQYF.

The rearrangement uses TRBV5-4 and TRBJ1-2; 8 bases map to TRBD1. Trimming removed 6 bases from V and 4 bases from J; junction bases left unmatched: 14. The CDR3 runs 16 residues. The germline V gene encodes CDR1 SGHNT and CDR2 YYREEE (reference sequence). CDR3 nucleotide sequence: TGTGCCAGCACTCCGCCGGGGACAGGCTTAGTCTATGGCTACACCTTC. This gives the protein CASTPPGTGLVYGYTF.

This clone came up a few times. The chain carries TRBV4-2 and TRBJ2-2; 10 bases are shared with TRBD2. The junction had 11 bases not matched to a gene; V was cut back by 1 base and J by 0 bases. Germline loops: CDR1 LGHNA, CDR2 YNFKEQ. There are 20 residues in the CDR3. CDR3 coding DNA: TGTGCCAGCAGCCAAGTGGCGCCTAGCGGGGGCCATTCGAACACCGGGGAGCTGTTTTTT. Translation: CASSQVAPSGGHSNTGELFF.

The chain joins TRBV7-2 to TRBJ2-3, with D perhaps matching TRBD1 (6 bases). The V gene lost 1 base and the J gene lost 6 bases, with 8 bases spanning the gap. Germline values: CDR1 SGHTA, CDR2 FQGNSA. The CDR3 runs 13 residues. The CDR3 is CASSLVGGDTQYF. The CDR3 nucleotides read TGTGCCAGCAGCTTAGTAGGGGGTGATACGCAGTATTTT. Drawing the rest from reference TRBV7-2 and TRBJ2-3, the complete variable domain is GAGVSQSPSNKVTEKGKDVELRCDPISGHTALYWYRQSLGQGLEFLIYFQGNSAPDKSGLPSDRFSAERTGGSVSTLTIQRTQQEDSAVYLCASSLVGGDTQYFGPGTRLTVL.

The genes are TRBV7-6 and TRBJ1-6, with D perhaps matching TRBD1 (5 bases). CDR3 size: 14 residues. CDR1 SGHVS and CDR2 FNYEAQ come from the germline V gene. Trimming removed 6 bases at V and 6 bases at J, with 12 bases between. CDR3 protein: CASSSGQSNSPLHF. The CDR3 DNA reads TGTGCCAGCAGTTCCGGACAAAGTAATTCACCCCTCCACTTT.

In DNA, the CDR3 is TGCAGCGTTGACTCTTCAGGGTTGTCTGGGGCCAACGTCCTGACTTTC. Translating gives CSVDSSGLSGANVLTF. The rearrangement joins TRBV29-1 to TRBJ2-6, with D perhaps TRBD1 (5 bases). The CDR3 sequence is 16 residues long. Per germline, CDR1 SQVTM and CDR2 ANQGSEA. With 3 bases removed from V and 1 base from J, the gap between germline ends came to 13 bases.